What follows are 12 T cell receptor beta chains derived from one specimen sequenced in a study of PD-1 blockade in mismatch repair-deficient tumors. The data were produced by immunoSEQ multiplex PCR, yet TCRdb's version contains in-frame clones alone and is incomplete. The table includes tens of thousands of clones, approximately 90% detected once. The sample in question was peripheral blood, obtained 52 weeks after starting pembrolizumab. These receptors were collected from an adult with mismatch repair-deficient cancer.

The rearrangement joins TRBV4-1 to TRBJ2-3; D remains unclear. Germline CDR1 and CDR2: MGHRA and YSYEKL. The V end lost 4 bases, the J end lost 5 bases, and 10 bases lay between the germline ends. The CDR3 runs to 13 residues. CDR3 in DNA: TGCGCCAGCAGCCCTCAACCGGGAGATACGCAGTATTTT. Translated: CASSPQPGDTQYF.

The chain uses TRBV10-3 and TRBJ1-1; TRBD1 matches at 8 bases. The CDR3 totals 16 residues. Trimming at V came to 2 bases and at J to 1 base, leaving 6 bases not matched to a gene. Germline CDR1 and CDR2: ENHRY and SYGVKD. In DNA, the CDR3 is TGTGCCATCAGTGAGGGGCAGGGGGCATCGAACACTGAAGCTTTCTTT. It translates to CAISEGQGASNTEAFF.

The V and J genes are TRBV13 and TRBJ2-1, with D hard to call. The CDR3 has 16 residues. Germline CDR1 PRHDT, CDR2 FYEKMQ (reference sequence). Trimming cost V 0 bases and J 0 bases, with 9 bases left between them. CDR3 in DNA: TGTGCCAGCAGCTTAGGCGACCGGAGCTCCTACAATGAGCAGTTCTTC. Amino acid sequence: CASSLGDRSSYNEQFF.

The V call is TRBV7-6, the J call TRBJ2-2; the D gene is possibly TRBD1 (7 bases). Germline CDR1 is SGHVS and CDR2 is FNYEAQ. V lost 0 bases and J lost 5, with 13 bases in between. CDR3 length: 16 amino acids. CDR3 sequence: CASSLAPAGGTGELFF. CDR3 in DNA: TGTGCCAGCAGCTTAGCTCCGGCAGGGGGGACCGGGGAGCTGTTTTTT.

In its sample, this clone was seen a few times. The chain uses TRBV4-2 and TRBJ1-1, with 10 bases matching TRBD1. The germline gives CDR1 LGHNA, CDR2 YNFKEQ. The CDR3 sequence is 18 residues long. The V gene end was trimmed by 1 base and the J gene end by 0 bases; junction bases not matched to a gene: 8. As DNA, the CDR3 is TGTGCCAGCAGCCAAGCCTCTGGGGACAGGGGATTGAACACTGAAGCTTTCTTT. It translates to CASSQASGDRGLNTEAFF.

This clone was found a few times. V and J are TRBV27 and TRBJ2-7; 10 bases are a match to TRBD2. Germline assignment: CDR1 MNHEY and CDR2 SMNVEV (reference sequence). Germline trimming cut 3 bases from V and 12 bases from J; bases unmatched to any gene: 8. CDR3 length: 13 residues. CDR3 nucleotides: TGTGCCAGCAGTTTCCACGGGACTAGCGCGGCGTACTTC. This translates into CASSFHGTSAAYF.

The rearrangement links TRBV6-6 to TRBJ1-2; TRBD1 matches at 9 bases. Germline CDR1 is MNHNY and CDR2 is SVGAGI (reference sequence). The CDR3 is made up of 14 amino acids. The V gene end was trimmed by 2 bases and the J gene end by 8 bases; junction bases not matched to a gene: 6. This chain's CDR3 is CASSYGGQGKGYTF. CDR3 DNA sequence: TGTGCCAGCAGTTACGGGGGACAGGGAAAGGGCTACACCTTC.

The gene calls are TRBV30 and TRBJ2-3; TRBD2 matches at 9 bases. Per germline, CDR1 GTSNPN and CDR2 SVGIG (reference sequence). The ends lost 4 bases at V and 5 bases at J; junction bases unmatched: 7. The CDR3 totals 14 residues. The DNA for the CDR3 is TGTGCCTGGATACCGACAGCGGGGGGAGATACGCAGTATTTT. This translates into CAWIPTAGGDTQYF. Full variable domain (outside the CDR3, taken from reference TRBV30 and TRBJ2-3): SQTIHQWPATLVQPVGSPLSLECTVEGTSNPNLYWYRQAAGRGLQLLFYSVGIGQISSEVPQNLSASRPQDRQFILSSKKLLLSDSGFYLCAWIPTAGGDTQYFGPGTRLTVL.

The V call is TRBV6-4, the J call TRBJ2-1; D remains unclear. V was shortened by 8 bases and J by 0 bases, with 14 bases between the two germline ends. Per germline, CDR1 MRHNA and CDR2 SNTAGT. The CDR3 sequence is 15 residues long. The CDR3 is CASSKSRSSYNEQFF. In DNA form, the CDR3 reads TGTGCCAGCTCTAAGAGCCGGAGCTCCTACAATGAGCAGTTCTTC.

This chain uses TRBV28 with TRBJ2-2; TRBD2 matches 7 bases. The CDR3 contains 16 residues. Trimming cost V 2 bases and J 6 bases; bases outside gene matches: 9. Germline CDR1 MDHEN, CDR2 SYDVKM. The CDR3 spells CASSLDWEGRPGELFF. The CDR3 DNA sequence: TGTGCCAGCAGTTTAGATTGGGAGGGAAGGCCCGGGGAGCTGTTTTTT.

This sequence joins TRBV6-4 and TRBJ2-3, with TRBD2 as a possible D gene (6 bases). There are 13 residues in the CDR3. Germline CDR1 MRHNA, CDR2 SNTAGT. Trimming removed 5 bases at V and 0 bases at J, with 6 bases between. The CDR3 protein is CASSSGSTDTQYF. The CDR3, as DNA: TGTGCCAGCAGTAGCGGGAGCACAGATACGCAGTATTTT.

In nucleotides, the CDR3 is TGTGCCAGCAGCCCCGGGACTAGCTGGAATAATGAGCAGTTCTTC. As protein: CASSPGTSWNNEQFF. The chain carries TRBV5-4 and TRBJ2-1, with TRBD2 matching over 9 bases. Germline V gene data show CDR1 as SGHNT and CDR2 as YYREEE (reference sequence). V lost 4 bases and J lost 7; bases outside the gene matches: 9. This CDR3 region has 15 residues.